The 29 T cell receptor beta chains given below trace back to one sample, sequenced in a study of cytomegalovirus exposure and HLA in healthy donors (TCRdb year 2017). Library method: the immunoSEQ multiplex PCR assay. For the multiplex PCR, a mixture combining 60 forward primers for TCR Vbeta segments and 13 reverse primers for TCR Jbeta segments was used. TCRdb limited this immuneACCESS table to in-frame rearrangements with V and J called. A share of clones is missing; checked studies link under half to unresolved V genes, and the rest is unexplained. The sample profile shows about 160,000 clones; about 88% of them were found once. The ten largest clones capture about 2% of the sample. The sequenced sample consisted of PBMCs. The receptor source for this set is a man aged 18 to 30 in good health and CMV-seropositive.

The rearrangement uses TRBV10-3 and TRBJ1-2; D perhaps matches TRBD1 (5 bases). This CDR3 is 15 amino acids long. The V and J ends lost 5 bases and 4 bases respectively, with 17 bases between them. Germline CDR1 and CDR2: ENHRY and SYGVKD. DNA of the CDR3: TGTGCCATCAGTAGTCAGGACACGTTAATCTATGGCTACACCTTC. Translation: CAISSQDTLIYGYTF.

This clone showed up just a few times. Other DNA sequences in this specimen translate into the identical CDR3. This chain joins TRBV5-1 and TRBJ1-2, with a weak D call TRBD1 (6 bases). Germline CDR1 SGHRS, CDR2 YFSETQ. The CDR3 has 13 residues. Deletions cut 1 base from V and 4 bases from J, with 8 bases between. The CDR3, as DNA: TGCGCCAGCAGCTTGACAGGGTCCTATGGCTACACCTTC. Translation: CASSLTGSYGYTF.

This clone was counted only a few times. The rearrangement joins TRBV19 to TRBJ1-2; no definite D call. Germline V CDR1 and CDR2: LNHDA, SQIVND (reference sequence). Trimming took off 6 bases at V and 6 bases at J, with 11 bases between the two ends. CDR3 length: 12 amino acids. The CDR3 nucleotides are TGTGCCAGTAGCCGGGAAAGGGATGGCTACACCTTC. Protein sequence: CASSRERDGYTF.

The genes are TRBV6-5 and TRBJ1-2; tentatively, D is TRBD1 (6 bases). This CDR3 has 14 amino acids. Germline CDR1 and CDR2: MNHEY and SVGAGI. Deletions cut 5 bases from V and 1 base from J, with 11 bases between. The CDR3 region is CASSPTGYNYGYTF. CDR3 DNA: TGTGCCAGCAGTCCGACAGGATATAACTATGGCTACACCTTC.

This chain uses TRBV6-4 with TRBJ1-6; 8 bases fit TRBD1. The V and J ends lost 8 bases and 7 bases, in that order; junction bases with no gene match: 4. This CDR3 region has 13 residues. From germline, CDR1 is MRHNA and CDR2 SNTAGT. The DNA for the CDR3 is TGTGCCAGCGGACAGGGAGGGAATTCACCCCTCCACTTT. Protein product: CASGQGGNSPLHF.

The rearrangement links TRBV9 to TRBJ2-5; 10 bases line up with TRBD2. The junction had 15 bases not matched to a gene; V was cut back by 5 bases and J by 2 bases. Germline values: CDR1 SGDLS, CDR2 YYNGEE. CDR3 length equals 18 residues. The CDR3 coding sequence is TGTGCCAGCAGTCTTAAACCTAGCGGGGGAGATTTACAAGAGACCCAGTACTTC. This codes for CASSLKPSGGDLQETQYF.

The genes are TRBV4-1 and TRBJ2-2, with a tentative D call TRBD2 (6 bases). This CDR3 is built from 16 residues. Trimming stripped 2 bases from V and 2 bases from J, with 12 bases between. Germline assignment: CDR1 MGHRA and CDR2 YSYEKL. For the CDR3, the DNA is TGCGCCAGCAGCCAACTCCGGGGGACCAACACCGGGGAGCTGTTTTTT. Amino acids: CASSQLRGTNTGELFF.

Here the CDR3 DNA reads TGTGCCAGCAGAGAAAAGTGGGACACCAAGTACTATGGCTACACCTTC. Residues: CASREKWDTKYYGYTF. The J gene is TRBJ1-2, the V gene TRBV2; tentative D call: TRBD1 (6 bases). CDR1 is SNHLY, CDR2 FYNNEI, per germline. The CDR3 totals 16 residues. V was clipped by 6 bases and J by 3 bases, with 20 bases between them.

As regards this clone: Within the sample, other DNA sequences also encode this same CDR3. The chain couples TRBV5-1 to TRBJ1-2, with D unclear. CDR1 and CDR2 from the germline V gene are SGHRS and YFSETQ. V lost 0 bases and J 0 bases, leaving 9 bases between the germline ends. The CDR3 extends over 15 amino acids. CDR3 sequence: CASSLVTGANYGYTF. The CDR3 DNA reads TGCGCCAGCAGCTTGGTAACGGGAGCTAACTATGGCTACACCTTC.

This clone was observed a single time. The J gene is TRBJ1-5, the V gene TRBV6-6; 9 bases map to TRBD1. The germline V gene encodes CDR1 MNHNY and CDR2 SVGAGI (reference sequence). This CDR3 has 14 amino acids. V lost 6 bases and J lost 5; bases outside the gene matches: 5. The CDR3 DNA reads as TGTGCCAGCAGGAGGGGACAGGGTGATCAGCCCCAGCATTTT. Protein sequence: CASRRGQGDQPQHF.

The V and J genes are TRBV5-1 and TRBJ2-2; possibly TRBD1 for D (7 bases). Germline V gene lookup returns CDR1 SGHRS and CDR2 YFSETQ. The CDR3 is made up of 15 amino acids. With 4 bases removed from V and 7 bases from J, the gap between germline ends came to 17 bases. In DNA, the CDR3 is TGCGCCAGCAGCCCCACAGGAGGGGGCAGCGGGGAGCTGTTTTTT. Translation gives CASSPTGGGSGELFF.

The V gene is TRBV11-3, the J gene TRBJ1-2; tentative D call: TRBD1 (5 bases). The germline CDR1 and CDR2 sequences are SGHNT and YENEEA. V was cut by 5 bases and J by 4 bases, with 14 bases left in between. This CDR3 has 14 amino acids. The CDR3 loop reads CASSLTQGAYGYTF. The DNA of the CDR3 is TGTGCCAGCAGCCTCACCCAGGGTGCCTATGGCTACACCTTC.

The genes are TRBV29-1 and TRBJ2-1, with a tentative D call TRBD1 (6 bases). Germline V gene data show CDR1 as SQVTM and CDR2 as ANQGSEA. The CDR3 has 13 amino acids. V lost 5 bases and J 5 bases, leaving 13 bases between the germline ends. The CDR3: CSVRRGYDNEQFF. The CDR3 region has the DNA TGCAGCGTTCGTAGGGGGTACGACAATGAGCAGTTCTTC.

J is TRBJ2-2 and V is TRBV5-8, with 10 bases lining up with TRBD2. After removal of 2 bases from V and 2 bases from J, the junction contained 3 bases not matched to a gene. Germline V gene data show CDR1 as SGHTS and CDR2 as YDEGEE. This CDR3 region has 16 residues. The CDR3 nucleotides are TGTGCCAGCAGCTTTAGCGGGGGGACTAACACCGGGGAGCTGTTTTTT. It is translated as CASSFSGGTNTGELFF. Looking up the rest from reference TRBV5-8 and TRBJ2-2 gives the full variable domain: EAGVTQSPTHLIKTRGQQATLRCSPISGHTSVYWYQQALGLGLQFLLWYDEGEERNRGNFPPRFSGRQFPNYSSELNVNALELEDSALYLCASSFSGGTNTGELFFGEGSRLTVL.

The chain uses TRBV2 and TRBJ1-1; 10 nucleotides line up with TRBD1. This CDR3 has 16 amino acids. V trimming: 8 bases; J trimming: 3 bases; junction bases outside the gene matches: 12. From germline, CDR1 is SNHLY and CDR2 FYNNEI. CDR3 DNA sequence: TGTGCCAGCCCAGGGGGACAGGGGAAAGGGGACACTGAAGCTTTCTTT. Protein: CASPGGQGKGDTEAFF. Filled out from reference TRBV2 and TRBJ1-1, the complete variable domain reads EPEVTQTPSHQVTQMGQEVILRCVPISNHLYFYWYRQILGQKVEFLVSFYNNEISEKSEIFDDQFSVERPDGSNFTLKIRSTKLEDSAMYFCASPGGQGKGDTEAFFGQGTRLTVV.

The chain recombines TRBV30 with TRBJ1-3; TRBD1 is a possible D gene (5 bases). Germline CDR1 is GTSNPN and CDR2 is SVGIG (reference sequence). This CDR3 has 15 amino acids. V was trimmed by 1 base and J by 4 bases, leaving 14 bases between them. CDR3 residues: CAWSGPDSRGNTIYF. The CDR3 nucleotides read TGTGCCTGGAGTGGCCCAGACAGTCGGGGAAACACCATATATTTT. Supplemented by reference TRBV30 and TRBJ1-3, the full variable domain reads SQTIHQWPATLVQPVGSPLSLECTVEGTSNPNLYWYRQAAGRGLQLLFYSVGIGQISSEVPQNLSASRPQDRQFILSSKKLLLSDSGFYLCAWSGPDSRGNTIYFGEGSWLTVV.

The chain uses TRBV5-5 and TRBJ1-4; 8 positions agree with TRBD1. Per the germline V gene, CDR1 is SGHKS and CDR2 is YYEKEE (reference sequence). This CDR3 has 15 residues. The ends lost 3 bases at V and 6 bases at J; junction bases unmatched: 7. The CDR3 here is CASSYMTGADEKLFF. Written as DNA, the CDR3 is TGTGCCAGCAGCTATATGACAGGGGCCGATGAAAAACTGTTTTTT. The entire variable domain, with the rest obtained from reference TRBV5-5 and TRBJ1-4, is as follows: DAGVTQSPTHLIKTRGQQVTLRCSPISGHKSVSWYQQVLGQGPQFIFQYYEKEERGRGNFPDRFSARQFPNYSSELNVNALLLGDSALYLCASSYMTGADEKLFFGSGTQLSVL.

This chain uses TRBV27 with TRBJ1-2; 10 bases map to TRBD1. Germline CDR1 is MNHEY and CDR2 is SMNVEV (reference sequence). The J segment lost 7 bases and the V segment lost 5 bases, leaving 7 bases of the junction unmatched. The CDR3 covers 14 residues. The CDR3 coding sequence is TGTGCCAGCAGTCATGGACAGGGGGTTGGTGGCTACACCTTC. Residues: CASSHGQGVGGYTF.

V gene TRBV2 combines with J gene TRBJ1-2, with D hard to call. In germline, CDR1 is SNHLY, CDR2 FYNNEI. V gave up 2 bases and J gave up 8 bases, with 9 bases separating them. This CDR3 comprises 12 residues. The CDR3 nucleotides are TGTGCCAGCAGTGAACATCAGCGCGGCTACACCTTC. Protein: CASSEHQRGYTF.

The chain joins TRBV12-5 to TRBJ1-1; D uncertain. Trimming took off 5 bases at V and 12 bases at J, with 16 bases between the two ends. Germline CDR1 and CDR2: LGHNT and FRNRAP. The CDR3 covers 12 residues. The CDR3 loop reads CASGDEAVYSFF. The CDR3 region has the DNA TGTGCTAGTGGTGACGAGGCAGTCTACTCTTTCTTT.

The chain couples TRBV5-5 to TRBJ2-5, with TRBD2 matching over 7 bases. The J call may not be correct, given that the DNA end is closer to TRBJ2-7. CDR1 SGHKS and CDR2 YYEKEE come from the germline V gene (reference sequence). The CDR3 covers 13 residues. The CDR3: CASSIGGDPEQYF. CDR3 coding DNA: TGTGCCAGCAGCATTGGGGGGGATCCCGAGCAGTACTTC.

V gene TRBV7-3 combines with J gene TRBJ2-3; 11 nucleotides agree with TRBD2. Losses at the gene ends were 5 bases for V and 5 bases for J; bases not matched to a gene: 6. This CDR3 contains 15 residues. Per germline, CDR1 SGHTA and CDR2 FQGTGA. The CDR3 spells CASSHSGGALDTQYF. DNA of the CDR3: TGTGCCAGCAGCCATAGCGGGGGGGCCTTAGATACGCAGTATTTT.

In regard to this clone: At the DNA level, this CDR3 is encoded by other sequences in the same sample as well. The chain uses TRBV7-2 and TRBJ1-1; no reliable D call. The V and J ends lost 4 bases and 0 bases respectively, with 12 bases between them. Germline CDR1 reads SGHTA; CDR2 reads FQGNSA. This CDR3 spans 15 amino acids. The CDR3 is CASSSSGNLNTEAFF. CDR3 nucleotides: TGTGCCAGCAGCTCGTCCGGGAATCTGAACACTGAAGCTTTCTTT.

V usage is TRBV5-4 and J usage is TRBJ1-6; unclear D gene. The CDR3 covers 14 residues. The germline V gene has CDR1 SGHNT and CDR2 YYREEE (reference sequence). V lost 0 bases to trimming and J lost 9 bases, with 10 bases between them. Here the CDR3 reads CASSLGMSGSPLHF. DNA for the CDR3: TGTGCCAGCAGCTTGGGGATGTCGGGTTCACCCCTCCACTTT.

The gene calls are TRBV9 and TRBJ1-4; D is unclear. Trimming took 0 bases from V and 0 from J, leaving 9 bases between them. This CDR3 is 16 amino acids long. CDR1 and CDR2 (germline): SGDLS, YYNGEE. CDR3 loop: CASSVGRGPTNEKLFF. DNA for the CDR3: TGTGCCAGCAGCGTAGGAAGAGGCCCAACTAATGAAAAACTGTTTTTT.

The chain has TRBV2 and TRBJ1-3, with TRBD1 identical over 8 bases. The V and J ends lost 2 bases and 1 base, in that order; junction bases with no gene match: 1. The CDR3 is made up of 15 amino acids. In germline, CDR1 is SNHLY, CDR2 FYNNEI. The CDR3 DNA sequence: TGTGCCAGCAGTGAAAGGACAGGGTCTGGAAACACCATATATTTT. Protein sequence: CASSERTGSGNTIYF.

This chain links TRBV7-3 with TRBJ2-1, with D maybe TRBD2 (5 bases). The ends were cut back, 5 bases at V and 4 bases at J, with 15 bases in the middle. Germline V CDR1 and CDR2: SGHTA, FQGTGA. This CDR3 contains 15 residues. For the CDR3, the DNA is TGTGCCAGCAGCCCAGGTTCGGGATGGTACAATGAGCAGTTCTTC. Translation: CASSPGSGWYNEQFF.

The chain couples TRBV18 to TRBJ1-5; the match to TRBD1 covers 11 bases. J gave up 0 bases and V 6 bases, and 13 bases lay outside the gene matches. CDR1 is KGHSH, CDR2 LQKENI, per germline. This CDR3 comprises 19 residues. DNA of the CDR3: TGTGCCAGCTCTCCCAAGCCGGGACAGGGGGAAAATAGCAATCAGCCCCAGCATTTT. Its protein product is CASSPKPGQGENSNQPQHF.

This clone was detected a few times. The genes are TRBV4-1 and TRBJ1-2; D gene uncertain. The CDR3 length is 14 residues. Looked up from germline, CDR1 is MGHRA and CDR2 is YSYEKL. The V end lost 8 bases, the J end lost 7 bases, and 20 bases lay between the germline ends. CDR3 region: CASGLGTEGGGYTF. DNA of the CDR3: TGCGCCAGCGGCTTGGGCACAGAGGGTGGTGGCTACACCTTC.